This entry describes one TCR beta chain. Sequencing used immunoSEQ multiplex PCR; TCRdb keeps in-frame clones, though not all of them. The table has some 120,000 clones, under 95% seen once. The sample belongs to a study of control samples from healthy donors and cancer patients. V lost 4 bases to trimming and J lost 5 bases, with 16 bases between them. CDR3 length: 14 residues. CDR1 and CDR2 (germline): SGHRS, YFSETQ. Sequencing was carried out using blood. This chain uses TRBV5-1 with TRBJ2-7; the D gene could be TRBD1 or TRBD2 (5 bases each). The TCR sequence derives from a young man in good health. The DNA for the CDR3 is TGCGCCAGCAGCGCTGCCGGGGCCCCAGACGAGCAGTACTTC. Amino acid sequence: CASSAAGAPDEQYF.